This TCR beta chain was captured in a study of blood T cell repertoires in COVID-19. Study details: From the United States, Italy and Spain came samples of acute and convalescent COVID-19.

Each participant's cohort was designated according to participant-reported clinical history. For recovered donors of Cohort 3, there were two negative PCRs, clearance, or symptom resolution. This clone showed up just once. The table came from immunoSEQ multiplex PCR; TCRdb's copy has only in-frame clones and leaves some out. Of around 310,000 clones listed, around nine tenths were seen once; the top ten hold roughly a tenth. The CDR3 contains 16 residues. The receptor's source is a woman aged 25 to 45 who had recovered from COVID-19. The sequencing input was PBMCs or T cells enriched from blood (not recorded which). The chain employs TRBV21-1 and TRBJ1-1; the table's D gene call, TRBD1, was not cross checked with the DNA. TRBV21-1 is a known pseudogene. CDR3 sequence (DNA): TGTGCCAGCAGCTTCGGCTGGACAGAGATGAACACTGAAGCTTTCTTT. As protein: CASSFGWTEMNTEAFF.